Each of the 25 T cell receptor beta chains below was sequenced from the same sample in a study of T cell repertoires in aging, cancer and after chemotherapy. A mixed TRB-A/B primer pool amplified rearranged TRB by multiplex touch-down PCR. TCRdb independently ran MiXCR on the multiplex PCR reads; one entry per CDR3 protein. The repertoire holds around 3,000 distinct CDR3 sequences, around 30% seen once, with about 14% in the top ten. Amplification of TCR beta used genomic DNA extracted from peripheral blood. Sample: blood. These TCRs come from a human donor in good health.

By sample fraction, this clonotype is medium-sized (0.01 to 0.1%). V is TRBV20-1 and J is TRBJ2-1, with no clear D. Germline V gene data show CDR1 as DFQATT and CDR2 as SNEGSKA (reference sequence). V lost 3 bases to trimming and J lost 8 bases, with 8 bases between them. The CDR3 runs to 11 residues. The CDR3 is CSASAYDEQFF. DNA for the CDR3: TGCAGTGCTAGCGCTTACGATGAGCAGTTCTTC.

The gene calls are TRBV7-3 and TRBJ2-1; 14 bases line up with TRBD2. Germline V CDR1 and CDR2: SGHTA, FQGTGA. The ends lost 4 bases at V and 8 bases at J; junction bases unmatched: 4. The CDR3 consists of 15 residues. CDR3 sequence: CASSSGLAGDYEQFF. Here the CDR3 DNA reads TGTGCCAGCAGCTCGGGACTAGCGGGAGATTATGAGCAGTTCTTC.

This clonotype was seen a handful of times. The gene calls are TRBV5-1 and TRBJ2-4, with D possibly matching TRBD2 (5 bases). Germline loops: CDR1 SGHRS, CDR2 YFSETQ. The CDR3 sequence is 16 residues long. Trimming took off 0 bases at V and 0 bases at J, with 10 bases between the two ends. CDR3: CASSLGRGLAKNIQYF. In DNA form, the CDR3 reads TGCGCCAGCAGCTTGGGCCGAGGACTAGCCAAAAACATTCAGTACTTC. The full variable domain, completed using reference TRBV5-1 and TRBJ2-4, is KAGVTQTPRYLIKTRGQQVTLSCSPISGHRSVSWYQQTPGQGLQFLFEYFSETQRNKGNFPGRFSGRQFSNSRSEMNVSTLELGDSALYLCASSLGRGLAKNIQYFGAGTRLSVL.

This clonotype is medium-sized within its sample. This sequence joins TRBV11-3 and TRBJ2-3; D call uncertain. CDR1 and CDR2 (germline): SGHNT, YENEEA. The CDR3 runs to 13 residues. V was clipped by 5 bases and J by 2 bases, with 8 bases between them. This chain's CDR3 is CASSPRVTDTQYF. Here the CDR3 DNA reads TGTGCCAGCAGCCCTAGGGTCACAGATACGCAGTATTTT.

About this clonotype: A clone one base away is much larger, so this may be a read error. V gene TRBV7-2 combines with J gene TRBJ2-3, with D unclear. With 5 bases removed from V and 2 bases from J, the gap between germline ends came to 14 bases. CDR1 and CDR2 (germline): SGHTA, FQGNSA. The CDR3 runs 15 residues. As DNA, the CDR3 is TGTGCCAGCAGCGAAGGACCTGTTAACACAGATACGCAGTATTTT. Amino acids: CASSEGPVNTDTQYF.

This clonotype was seen once. The chain recombines TRBV20-1 with TRBJ2-7; TRBD1 or TRBD2 may be the D gene (5 bases each). From germline, CDR1 is DFQATT and CDR2 SNEGSKA (reference sequence). The CDR3 has 15 residues. Trimming pared 3 bases from V and 4 bases from J, leaving 19 bases between. CDR3 sequence: CSASKGVARNYEQYF. DNA for the CDR3: TGCAGTGCTAGTAAAGGGGTAGCGCGCAATTACGAGCAGTACTTC.

By its share, this clonotype is medium-sized. This chain connects TRBV7-3 to TRBJ2-1; either TRBD1 or TRBD2 may fit D (5 bases each). The CDR3 runs 12 residues. V was clipped by 6 bases and J by 10 bases, with 13 bases between them. The germline V gene encodes CDR1 SGHTA and CDR2 FQGTGA. The CDR3 reads CASSLGTSEQFF. CDR3 sequence (DNA): TGTGCCAGCAGTTTGGGGACCTCAGAGCAGTTCTTC.

By proportion, this clonotype is large. The genes are TRBV6-2 or TRBV6-3 and TRBJ2-1; 10 bases are shared with TRBD2. The CDR3 covers 15 residues. Per the germline V gene, CDR1 is MNHEY and CDR2 is SVGEGT. Trimming at V came to 2 bases and at J to 6 bases, leaving 4 bases not matched to a gene. CDR3: CASSYGTSEVNEQFF. The CDR3 DNA sequence: TGTGCCAGCAGTTACGGGACTAGCGAGGTCAATGAGCAGTTCTTC.

This clonotype showed up just a few times. The chain has TRBV21-1 and TRBJ2-7; the D call in the table, TRBD1, was not verified against the DNA. TRBV21-1 is listed as a pseudogene. This CDR3 has 16 amino acids. Here the CDR3 reads CASSKNRGQPSYEQYF. The CDR3, as DNA: TGTGCCAGCAGCAAAAACAGAGGGCAACCCTCCTACGAGCAGTACTTC.

This chain joins TRBV20-1 and TRBJ2-7; 8 bases are a match to TRBD1. This CDR3 is 17 amino acids long. After removal of 0 bases from V and 7 bases from J, the junction contained 17 bases not matched to a gene. Germline-derived CDR1 and CDR2 are DFQATT and SNEGSKA (reference sequence). The CDR3 DNA is TGCAGTGCTAGAGATTCCGGCACGGCAGGGGGCCTAGAAGAGCAGTACTTC. As protein: CSARDSGTAGGLEEQYF.

This clonotype was seen just once. The V call is TRBV7-2, the J call TRBJ2-1; D is perhaps TRBD1 (5 bases). Germline lookup yields CDR1 SGHTA and CDR2 FQGNSA. The CDR3 loop spans 14 amino acids. Trimming shortened V by 4 bases and J by 5 bases, and 12 bases separated the two germline ends. The CDR3 reads CASSSRDSHNEQFF. The CDR3 nucleotides read TGTGCCAGCAGCTCCCGCGACAGTCACAATGAGCAGTTCTTC.

The rearrangement links TRBV7-9 to TRBJ2-7; the D gene is possibly TRBD2 (6 bases). Germline lookup yields CDR1 SEHNR and CDR2 FQNEAQ (reference sequence). Trimming took off 5 bases at V and 6 bases at J, with 17 bases between the two ends. The CDR3 extends over 14 amino acids. The CDR3, as DNA: TGTGCCAGCAGCCGCGGGACCGGAGTAGGCGAGCAGTACTTC. Translated, it gives CASSRGTGVGEQYF.

By sample fraction, this clonotype is medium-sized (0.01 to 0.1%). This chain connects TRBV10-3 to TRBJ2-1; 8 nucleotides agree with TRBD2. This CDR3 spans 17 amino acids. V dropped 0 bases and J dropped 2; count of bases not matched to a gene: 6. Germline V lookup: CDR1 ENHRY, CDR2 SYGVKD. The CDR3 sequence: CAISESGAGATYNEQFF. The CDR3 DNA sequence: TGTGCCATCAGTGAGTCGGGAGCGGGGGCCACCTACAATGAGCAGTTCTTC.

This clonotype was counted only a few times. The chain carries TRBV21-1 and TRBJ1-6. TRBV21-1 is termed a pseudogene. The CDR3 covers 17 residues. The CDR3: CASSKGGLGRFDSPLHF. DNA for the CDR3: TGTGCCAGCAGCAAAGGAGGTCTCGGACGGTTTGATTCACCCCTCCACTTT.

This clonotype was recorded a few times. The chain joins TRBV2 to TRBJ1-2; perhaps TRBD1 as D (6 bases). Trimming pared 2 bases from V and 8 bases from J, leaving 18 bases between. This CDR3 comprises 15 residues. In germline, CDR1 is SNHLY, CDR2 FYNNEI. CDR3 protein: CASSEFRGGGDGYTF. The CDR3 coding sequence is TGTGCCAGCAGTGAATTCCGGGGAGGGGGAGACGGCTACACCTTC.

This sequence joins TRBV29-1 and TRBJ2-1, with 10 bases that match TRBD2. Trimming cost V 4 bases and J 7 bases; bases outside gene matches: 7. This CDR3 contains 14 residues. Germline V gene sequence: CDR1 SQVTM, CDR2 ANQGSEA. CDR3 amino acids: CSVGGLAPGNEQFF. The CDR3 DNA follows: TGCAGCGTTGGGGGACTAGCGCCCGGTAATGAGCAGTTCTTC.

With respect to this clonotype: A read error is possible here, since a much larger clone lies one base away. The gene calls are TRBV5-1 and TRBJ1-1, with D unresolved. There are 13 residues in the CDR3. CDR1 is SGHRS and CDR2 is YFSETQ in the germline V gene. The CDR3 nucleotides read TGCGCCAGCAGCTTGGTAATGAACACTGAAGCTTACTTT. Amino acid sequence: CASSLVMNTEAYF.

This clonotype rates as medium-sized. The chain has TRBV20-1 and TRBJ1-5; D is uncertain. Deletions cut 6 bases from V and 5 bases from J, with 14 bases between. This CDR3 spans 13 amino acids. CDR1 DFQATT and CDR2 SNEGSKA come from the germline V gene (reference sequence). In nucleotides, the CDR3 is TGCAGTGCCAGCACCGGGAGCGATCAGCCCCAGCATTTT. This gives the protein CSASTGSDQPQHF.

The chain couples TRBV19 to TRBJ2-3; 12 nucleotides line up with TRBD2. The J segment lost 1 base and the V segment lost 5 bases, leaving 4 bases of the junction unmatched. Germline CDR1 LNHDA, CDR2 SQIVND (reference sequence). CDR3 size: 16 residues. In DNA form, the CDR3 reads TGTGCCAGTAGTCCGCGGACTAGCGGGGGCACAGATACGCAGTATTTT. This translates into CASSPRTSGGTDTQYF.

This clonotype is labeled as medium-sized (0.01 to 0.1%). This chain uses TRBV20-1 with TRBJ2-7, with D perhaps matching TRBD1 or TRBD2 (5 bases each). From germline, CDR1 is DFQATT and CDR2 SNEGSKA (reference sequence). Trimming cost V 0 bases and J 3 bases, with 15 bases left between them. CDR3 size: 15 residues. In nucleotides, the CDR3 is TGCAGTGCTAGAGATATGGTTTGGGGGTTCTACGAGCAGTACTTC. Its translation is CSARDMVWGFYEQYF.

This clonotype ranks as medium-sized. V usage is TRBV15 and J usage is TRBJ2-3; 8 bases are shared with TRBD2. Germline V lookup: CDR1 LNHNV, CDR2 YYDKDF (reference sequence). V lost 0 bases to trimming and J lost 4 bases; unmatched junction nucleotides: 6. The CDR3 length is 16 residues. The CDR3 loop is CATSRDRSGGPDTQYF. The CDR3 bases are TGTGCCACCAGCAGAGATCGAAGCGGGGGCCCAGATACGCAGTATTTT.

The chain couples TRBV28 to TRBJ2-7; 10 nucleotides line up with TRBD1. The CDR3 loop spans 16 amino acids. Germline V gene lookup returns CDR1 MDHEN and CDR2 SYDVKM. Trimming removed 5 bases from V and 1 base from J; junction bases left unmatched: 8. The DNA for the CDR3 is TGTGCCAGCAGTCCGGGACAGGGGAGGGAATCCTACGAGCAGTACTTC. Residues: CASSPGQGRESYEQYF.

The chain joins TRBV7-2 to TRBJ1-2; D remains ambiguous. Germline CDR1 and CDR2: SGHTA and FQGNSA. CDR3 size: 13 residues. V dropped 2 bases and J dropped 8 bases, with 12 bases sitting between them. The CDR3 bases are TGTGCCAGCAGCTTATTTTCTTCGGGGGGCTACACCTTC. Protein: CASSLFSSGGYTF.

Relative to its sample, this clonotype is medium-sized. V gene TRBV20-1 combines with J gene TRBJ2-3, with TRBD2 identical over 7 bases. With V trimmed by 8 bases and J by 2 bases, 19 bases remained unmatched. CDR1 and CDR2 (germline): DFQATT, SNEGSKA (reference sequence). The CDR3 covers 17 residues. This CDR3 reads CSYRAIEGEGPTDTQYF. For the CDR3, the DNA is TGCAGTTATCGCGCAATTGAAGGGGAGGGCCCCACAGATACGCAGTATTTT.

This clonotype is labeled medium-sized. The chain uses TRBV5-6 and TRBJ2-3; D is ambiguous. Germline V gene lookup returns CDR1 SGHDT and CDR2 YYEEEE. Trimming removed 7 bases from V and 6 bases from J, with 15 bases in between. The CDR3 is made up of 13 amino acids. CDR3 loop: CASHRVTPDTQYF. As DNA, the CDR3 is TGTGCCAGCCATCGGGTTACTCCCGATACGCAGTATTTT.